One sample yielded the 24 T cell receptor beta chains listed below, sequenced in a study of T cell responses to AZD1222 COVID-19 vaccine. Sequenced by immunoSEQ multiplex PCR; TCRdb stores in-frame clones only, minus some. The sample contains 140,000 to 150,000 clones, 85% to 95% of which appear only once. Material: peripheral blood, obtained after recovery from COVID-19. Receptor source: an adult who had recovered from COVID-19.

DNA for the CDR3: TGTGCCAGCAGTCCCTGGGGGGTAAACTATGGCTACACCTTC. The encoded protein is CASSPWGVNYGYTF. The V gene is TRBV27, the J gene TRBJ1-2, with D possibly matching TRBD1 (5 bases). The CDR3 consists of 14 residues. Trimming removed 5 bases at V and 2 bases at J, with 12 bases between. The germline V gene encodes CDR1 MNHEY and CDR2 SMNVEV (reference sequence).

This rearrangement joins TRBV7-3 to TRBJ2-1, with TRBD2 as a possible D gene (6 bases). Deletions cut 5 bases from V and 8 bases from J, with 16 bases between. The CDR3 sequence is 14 residues long. CDR1 is SGHTA, CDR2 FQGTGA, per germline. In DNA form, the CDR3 reads TGTGCCAGCAGCCTCCGCCTGGCTAGCGATGAGCAGTTCTTC. Translated, it gives CASSLRLASDEQFF.

This rearrangement joins TRBV5-4 to TRBJ2-5, with 7 bases identical to TRBD2. Looked up from germline, CDR1 is SGHNT and CDR2 is YYREEE (reference sequence). The V segment lost 0 bases and the J segment 2 bases; nucleotides outside the gene matches: 10. CDR3 length: 17 residues. The CDR3 region is CASSLGSRLALQETQYF. In nucleotides, the CDR3 is TGTGCCAGCAGCTTGGGGTCCCGACTAGCACTACAAGAGACCCAGTACTTC.

V gene TRBV5-1 combines with J gene TRBJ2-1, with 10 positions matching TRBD1. Looked up from germline, CDR1 is SGHRS and CDR2 is YFSETQ. V shed 7 bases, J shed 4 bases, and the junction held 14 bases outside the gene matches. The CDR3 extends over 17 amino acids. CDR3 sequence reads: CASRDRGRPAGYNEQFF. The DNA for the CDR3 is TGCGCCAGCCGGGACAGGGGCCGTCCAGCGGGATACAATGAGCAGTTCTTC.

V gene TRBV5-1 combines with J gene TRBJ2-7; D perhaps matches TRBD2 (5 bases). Germline V gives CDR1 SGHRS, CDR2 YFSETQ. Trimming stripped 0 bases from V and 7 bases from J, with 11 bases between. There are 13 residues in the CDR3. CDR3 sequence: CASSLAGFEEQYF. The CDR3 nucleotides are TGCGCCAGCAGCTTGGCGGGGTTCGAAGAGCAGTACTTC.

The genes are TRBV5-1 and TRBJ2-1; D not resolved. In germline, CDR1 is SGHRS, CDR2 YFSETQ. The CDR3 runs 14 residues. Trimming removed 5 bases at V and 5 bases at J, with 14 bases between. In nucleotides, the CDR3 is TGCGCCAGCAGACAGCAATCTAGTAACAATGAGCAGTTCTTC. Its protein product is CASRQQSSNNEQFF.

This chain connects TRBV7-9 to TRBJ1-1, with a possible D match to TRBD1 (6 bases). The ends were cut back, 10 bases at V and 0 bases at J, with 18 bases in the middle. Per germline, CDR1 SEHNR and CDR2 FQNEAQ (reference sequence). The CDR3 sequence is 15 residues long. The CDR3 DNA reads TGTGCCACCAGGGGTTCCCTAGGGATGAACACTGAAGCTTTCTTT. Encoded protein: CATRGSLGMNTEAFF.

This clone was picked up one time. This sequence joins TRBV18 and TRBJ1-1; no definite D call. Germline CDR1 reads KGHSH; CDR2 reads LQKENI. V dropped 4 bases and J dropped 3 bases, with 18 bases sitting between them. The CDR3 runs to 16 residues. As DNA, the CDR3 is TGTGCCAGCTCACGCAAGCCGCGTGGGGTGGACACTGAAGCTTTCTTT. Protein product: CASSRKPRGVDTEAFF.

V is TRBV5-1 and J is TRBJ2-1; 10 positions match TRBD2. The trim removed 4 bases at V and 8 bases at J, leaving 9 bases unmatched. This CDR3 spans 15 amino acids. The V gene's germline CDR1 is SGHRS and CDR2 YFSETQ. The CDR3 DNA is TGCGCCAGCAGCCAGAATGGGCTAGCGGGAGATGAGCAGTTCTTC. The encoded protein is CASSQNGLAGDEQFF.

V is TRBV20-1 and J is TRBJ2-5, with D hard to call. This CDR3 is 11 amino acids long. The V end lost 2 bases, the J end lost 2 bases, and 3 bases lay between the germline ends. The V gene's germline CDR1 is DFQATT and CDR2 SNEGSKA (reference sequence). CDR3 bases: TGCAGTGCTAGAAATCAAGAGACCCAGTACTTC. Translating gives CSARNQETQYF.

The chain is built from TRBV10-1 and TRBJ2-7; TRBD1 matches 7 bases. There are 16 residues in the CDR3. The germline gives CDR1 WNHNN, CDR2 SYGVQD (reference sequence). V shed 0 bases and J 3 bases; nucleotides not matched to a gene: 8. CDR3 residues: CASSESRPGTVYEQYF. CDR3 bases: TGCGCCAGCAGTGAGTCGCGCCCCGGGACAGTCTACGAGCAGTACTTC.

V is TRBV27 and J is TRBJ1-2; the match to TRBD1 covers 8 bases. This CDR3 is built from 14 residues. V shed 3 bases and J 2 bases; nucleotides not matched to a gene: 2. Germline assignment: CDR1 MNHEY and CDR2 SMNVEV (reference sequence). The CDR3 sequence is CASSFQGANYGYTF. The CDR3 DNA sequence: TGTGCCAGCAGTTTTCAGGGGGCCAACTATGGCTACACCTTC.

The chain recombines TRBV6-5 with TRBJ2-7; D is unresolved. This CDR3 has 11 amino acids. Germline V gene data show CDR1 as MNHEY and CDR2 as SVGAGI. Deletions cut 5 bases from V and 4 bases from J, with 6 bases between. The CDR3 spells CASSIYYEQYF. CDR3 DNA sequence: TGTGCCAGCAGTATTTATTACGAGCAGTACTTC.

The rearrangement links TRBV30 to TRBJ1-1; D is uncertain. The CDR3 runs 13 residues. CDR1 is GTSNPN and CDR2 is SVGIG in the germline V gene (reference sequence). V lost 1 base to trimming and J lost 0 bases, with 6 bases between them. Written as DNA, the CDR3 is TGTGCCTGGAGTGAACGGTTGAACACTGAAGCTTTCTTT. This codes for CAWSERLNTEAFF.

This clone occurred a few times. The V gene is TRBV5-4, the J gene TRBJ1-6, with D possibly TRBD1 on 6 matching bases. The CDR3 is 14 amino acids. With 2 bases removed from V and 7 bases from J, the gap between germline ends came to 10 bases. Germline V gene lookup returns CDR1 SGHNT and CDR2 YYREEE (reference sequence). CDR3 sequence: CASSFGQNNSPLHF. For the CDR3, the DNA is TGTGCCAGCAGCTTTGGACAGAACAATTCACCCCTCCACTTT.

The chain carries TRBV5-3 and TRBJ1-1; D not certain. TRBV5-3 is filed as an ORF, its function uncertain. V lost 1 base and J 0 bases, leaving 7 bases between the germline ends. The CDR3 totals 14 residues. CDR3 sequence reads: CARSLRFLNTEAFF. DNA for the CDR3: TGTGCCAGAAGCTTGCGGTTCTTGAACACTGAAGCTTTCTTT.

The V and J genes are TRBV23-1 and TRBJ2-1; 9 bases agree with TRBD2. TRBV23-1 is recorded as an ORF, its role being uncertain. The CDR3 is made up of 22 amino acids. The V segment lost 6 bases and the J segment 7 bases; nucleotides outside the gene matches: 31. CDR3 amino acids: CASSPAQREVPLVCRVRNEQFF. CDR3 nucleotides: TGCGCCAGCAGCCCCGCCCAGCGGGAGGTACCCTTAGTGTGTCGGGTTCGGAATGAGCAGTTCTTC.

The chain joins TRBV5-4 to TRBJ1-6, with 7 positions matching TRBD1. The junction had 8 bases not matched to a gene; V was cut back by 2 bases and J by 3 bases. The germline V gene encodes CDR1 SGHNT and CDR2 YYREEE (reference sequence). The CDR3 extends over 17 amino acids. This CDR3 is CASSFVSTGLYNSPLHF. CDR3 sequence (DNA): TGTGCCAGCAGCTTTGTCTCGACAGGGCTCTATAATTCACCCCTCCACTTT.

V and J are TRBV5-5 and TRBJ2-7, with a weak D call TRBD1 (6 bases). V shed 2 bases and J shed 6 bases, with 21 bases lying between them. CDR3 length: 16 residues. Germline V gene sequence: CDR1 SGHKS, CDR2 YYEKEE (reference sequence). The CDR3, as DNA: TGTGCCAGCAGCTTTGTGGGGGCTAAGTCAGCTGGCGAGCAGTACTTC. Translating it yields CASSFVGAKSAGEQYF. The full variable domain, rest sourced from reference TRBV5-5 and TRBJ2-7, is DAGVTQSPTHLIKTRGQQVTLRCSPISGHKSVSWYQQVLGQGPQFIFQYYEKEERGRGNFPDRFSARQFPNYSSELNVNALLLGDSALYLCASSFVGAKSAGEQYFGPGTRLTVT.

The V gene is TRBV27, the J gene TRBJ1-1, with a weak D call TRBD1 (5 bases). With 7 bases removed from V and 3 bases from J, the gap between germline ends came to 15 bases. The CDR3 has 14 amino acids. Germline V CDR1 and CDR2: MNHEY, SMNVEV (reference sequence). In DNA, the CDR3 is TGTGCCAGCATCGGACAAGGAGGGTACACTGAAGCTTTCTTT. This codes for CASIGQGGYTEAFF.

The V and J genes are TRBV4-2 and TRBJ2-1; D gene ambiguous. The V gene's germline CDR1 is LGHNA and CDR2 YNFKEQ. V lost 6 bases, J lost 6 bases, and 9 bases lay in between. The length of the CDR3 is 12 residues. In nucleotides, the CDR3 is TGTGCCAGCAGGGCCCCCGGCAATGAGCAGTTCTTC. It specifies CASRAPGNEQFF.

The V call is TRBV10-3, the J call TRBJ2-1; D gene ambiguous. The V end lost 1 base, the J end lost 9 bases, and 4 bases lay between the germline ends. The CDR3 contains 11 residues. Germline V gives CDR1 ENHRY, CDR2 SYGVKD. Here the CDR3 reads CAISEWGEQFF. The CDR3 DNA reads as TGTGCCATCAGTGAGTGGGGTGAGCAGTTCTTC.

The CDR3, as DNA: TGTGCCAGCAGCTTAGGACTAGCGGGATTCAATGAGCAGTTCTTC. Its protein is CASSLGLAGFNEQFF. The J gene is TRBJ2-1, the V gene TRBV7-8; TRBD2 aligns across 11 bases. Unmatched junction bases numbered 2, after V lost 1 base and J lost 6 bases. Germline V gene data show CDR1 as SGHVS and CDR2 as FQNEAQ. The CDR3 contains 15 residues.

V and J are TRBV20-1 and TRBJ2-7; D is ambiguous. Germline-derived CDR1 and CDR2 are DFQATT and SNEGSKA (reference sequence). The CDR3 covers 11 residues. Trimming stripped 3 bases from V and 6 bases from J, with 9 bases between. CDR3 residues: CSARASGEQYF. The CDR3 DNA follows: TGCAGTGCTAGGGCCTCTGGCGAGCAGTACTTC.